A selection of T cell receptor beta chains follows, all from one sample in a study of control samples from healthy donors and cancer patients. Clones were sequenced by immunoSEQ multiplex PCR, and TCRdb holds only the in-frame ones, with some missing. In the table there are approximately 70,000 clones, about nine tenths of which are singletons. The sequenced sample was PBMCs. The receptors derive from a woman between 50 and 59 years old with colorectal cancer. The CDR3 runs from the conserved cysteine through the conserved F or W. Each record gives: V gene, clone size, D gene, J gene, CDR3 DNA, CDR3 protein. D genes are given only for firm matches. Clone size appears in some rows only: once, few, many, or a class for an expanded clone.

V: TRBV11-2
size: -
D: -
J: TRBJ2-3
DNA: TGTGCCAGCAGCTCTCCGACAGAAGGGAAAGATACGCAGTATTTT
CDR3: CASSSPTEGKDTQYF

V: TRBV6-5
size: -
D: TRBD1
J: TRBJ2-1
DNA: TGTGCCAGCATGAGGACAGGGGGTCTCGATGAGCAGTTCTTC
CDR3: CASMRTGGLDEQFF

V: TRBV2
size: -
D: TRBD1
J: TRBJ1-5
DNA: TGTGCCAGCACCCTAGGACAGGGGGAATCCCGAAGCGGGCCCCAGCATTTT
CDR3: CASTLGQGESRSGPQHF

V: TRBV18
size: -
D: -
J: TRBJ2-6
DNA: TGTGCCAGCTCACCAGGGGGGCCTTCCTCTGGGGCCAACGTCCTGACTTTC
CDR3: CASSPGGPSSGANVLTF

V: TRBV28
size: -
D: -
J: TRBJ1-2
DNA: TGTGCCAGCAGCAAAGCCCCCGCGGGCGGCTACACCTTC
CDR3: CASSKAPAGGYTF

V: TRBV2
size: -
D: -
J: TRBJ1-4
DNA: TGTGCCAGCATTGCCGACCGAAATAGGAAACTGTTTTTT
CDR3: CASIADRNRKLFF

V: TRBV5-1
size: -
D: -
J: TRBJ1-5
DNA: TGCGCCAGCAGCTTGGCCGGGACCCCCGGTCAGCCCCAGCATTTT
CDR3: CASSLAGTPGQPQHF

V: TRBV4-2
size: -
D: TRBD2
J: TRBJ2-6
DNA: TGTGCCAGCAGCCAAGGGGGGGGCTCTGGGGCCAACGTCCTGACTTTC
CDR3: CASSQGGGSGANVLTF

V: TRBV6-6
size: -
D: -
J: TRBJ2-3
DNA: TGTGCCAGCAGTAACACAGATACGCAGTATTTT
CDR3: CASSNTDTQYF

V: TRBV19
size: -
D: TRBD2
J: TRBJ2-5
DNA: TGTGCCAGTAGTGCAAGACTAGCGGGGGGGCAAGAGACCCAGTACTTC
CDR3: CASSARLAGGQETQYF

V: TRBV9
size: -
D: TRBD1
J: TRBJ1-1
DNA: TGTGCCAGCAGCGTAGACGGACAGGGCTATGAAGCTTTCTTT
CDR3: CASSVDGQGYEAFF

V: TRBV28
size: -
D: -
J: TRBJ1-1
DNA: TGTGCCAGCAGTTTATTTGTTATGGGTTGGGGGGTAAACACTGAAGCTTTCTTT
CDR3: CASSLFVMGWGVNTEAFF

V: TRBV5-5
size: once
D: -
J: TRBJ2-2
DNA: TGTGCCAGCAGCCAGGGGGGCACCGGGGAGCTGTTTTTT
CDR3: CASSQGGTGELFF

V: TRBV6-6
size: -
D: -
J: TRBJ2-7
DNA: TGTGCCAGCAGTCCACTAAGCACAGGGTCCTACGAGCAGTACTTC
CDR3: CASSPLSTGSYEQYF

V: TRBV6-5
size: -
D: TRBD1
J: TRBJ2-7
DNA: TGTGCCAGCAGGGGGACAGAGAGCTCCTACGAGCAGTACTTC
CDR3: CASRGTESSYEQYF

V: TRBV18
size: -
D: TRBD1
J: TRBJ1-1
DNA: TGTGCCAGCTCACTACTCGGGACAGGGGAAACTGAAGCTTTCTTT
CDR3: CASSLLGTGETEAFF

V: TRBV21-1
size: -
D: -
J: TRBJ1-6
DNA: TGTGCCAGCAGCCCCTCTAGGCGGGCCTCCAATTCACCCCTCCACTTT
CDR3: CASSPSRRASNSPLHF

V: TRBV6-2/TRBV6-3
size: once
D: -
J: TRBJ2-7
DNA: TGTGCCAGCAGTTTTAGGAGGGGGCTGGGTGACGAGCAGTACTTC
CDR3: CASSFRRGLGDEQYF

V: TRBV7-2
size: once
D: -
J: TRBJ1-1
DNA: TGTGCCAGCAGAGGAGGGGGGGGATACACTGAAGCTTTCTTT
CDR3: CASRGGGGYTEAFF

V: TRBV28
size: -
D: -
J: TRBJ2-1
DNA: TGTGCCAGCAGTTTATTCGACTGGGGCTCCTACAATGAGCAGTTCTTC
CDR3: CASSLFDWGSYNEQFF

V: TRBV29-1
size: -
D: -
J: TRBJ2-1
DNA: TGCAGCTTTGCGTCCAATGAGCAGTTCTTC
CDR3: CSFASNEQFF

V: TRBV6-5
size: -
D: -
J: TRBJ1-2
DNA: TGTGCCAGCGCTCCTGATGCGAACTATGGCTACACCTTC
CDR3: CASAPDANYGYTF

V: TRBV10-2
size: -
D: TRBD1
J: TRBJ1-3
DNA: TGCGCCAGCAGCGACCGAACAGGGGGTACAGGAAACACCATATATTTT
CDR3: CASSDRTGGTGNTIYF

V: TRBV21-1
size: -
D: -
J: TRBJ2-2
DNA: TGTGCCAGCAGCAAAGCGGGCCAGGGGAAACCCACCGGGGAGCTGTTTTTT
CDR3: CASSKAGQGKPTGELFF

V: TRBV5-1
size: once
D: -
J: TRBJ1-2
DNA: TGCGCCAGCAGAGGGCAGCTATATGGCTACACCTTC
CDR3: CASRGQLYGYTF

V: TRBV10-3
size: -
D: -
J: TRBJ1-4
DNA: TGTGCCATCAGTCCAGACAGAAATGAAAAACTGTTTTTT
CDR3: CAISPDRNEKLFF

V: TRBV6-5
size: -
D: -
J: TRBJ2-2
DNA: TGTGCCAGCAGTTACTCGACGGGGGGCCTTGTCGGGGAGCTGTTTTTT
CDR3: CASSYSTGGLVGELFF

V: TRBV18
size: -
D: -
J: TRBJ1-6
DNA: TGTGCCAGCTCACCAAGTGCCACAGGCTATAATTCACCCCTCCACTTT
CDR3: CASSPSATGYNSPLHF

V: TRBV6-5
size: -
D: TRBD1
J: TRBJ2-5
DNA: TGTGCCAGCAGTCCCCTCGGACAGGGCCTGGAGACCCAGTACTTC
CDR3: CASSPLGQGLETQYF

V: TRBV5-1
size: -
D: TRBD1
J: TRBJ2-7
DNA: TGCGCCAGCAGCCCCCACAGGGGGCTGACCTACGAGCAGTACTTC
CDR3: CASSPHRGLTYEQYF

V: TRBV5-4
size: -
D: -
J: TRBJ1-2
DNA: TGTGCCAGCAGACAACAGATGAACTATGGCTACACCTTC
CDR3: CASRQQMNYGYTF

V: TRBV10-3
size: once
D: -
J: TRBJ1-3
DNA: TGTGCCATCAGTCCTTCAGGGACGTCAGGAAACACCATATATTTT
CDR3: CAISPSGTSGNTIYF

V: TRBV9
size: -
D: -
J: TRBJ1-4
DNA: TGTGCCAGCAGTTTGGGGTTCAGGGAGGAAAAACTGTTTTTT
CDR3: CASSLGFREEKLFF

V: TRBV4-1
size: -
D: -
J: TRBJ1-4
DNA: TGCGCCAGCAGCCAAATCCTATGGCCCCGGGCGGGGAGGGAAAAACTGTTTTTT
CDR3: CASSQILWPRAGREKLFF

V: TRBV7-9
size: -
D: TRBD1
J: TRBJ1-2
DNA: TGTGCCAGCAGCCGGACAGGTACTAACTATGGCTACACCTTC
CDR3: CASSRTGTNYGYTF

V: TRBV5-1
size: -
D: TRBD2
J: TRBJ2-1
DNA: TGCGCCAGCAGCTTGGACCCGCTAGCGGGCAGGAATGAGCAGTTCTTC
CDR3: CASSLDPLAGRNEQFF

V: TRBV5-1
size: -
D: -
J: TRBJ2-5
DNA: TGCGCCAGCAGCTTGGGTTCTGGGGAGACCCAGTACTTC
CDR3: CASSLGSGETQYF

V: TRBV6-2/TRBV6-3
size: -
D: TRBD1
J: TRBJ2-1
DNA: TGTGCCAGCAGTTACGGTGGTGAGGGGGCGGCCGTCTTCGGGCAGTTCTTC
CDR3: CASSYGGEGAAVFGQFF

V: TRBV20-1
size: -
D: -
J: TRBJ1-4
DNA: TGCAGTGGTACAGCCAATGAAAAACTGTTTTTT
CDR3: CSGTANEKLFF

V: TRBV18
size: once
D: -
J: TRBJ2-5
DNA: TGTGCCAGCTCACCGTCACTCCAAGAGACCCAGTACTTC
CDR3: CASSPSLQETQYF

V: TRBV27
size: -
D: -
J: TRBJ2-7
DNA: TGTGCCAGCAGTTTATCCACAGAGTCCGAGCAGTACTTC
CDR3: CASSLSTESEQYF

V: TRBV19
size: -
D: TRBD1
J: TRBJ1-5
DNA: TGTGCCAGTAGTATGGGGACAGGGGGTATAGGCAATCAGCCCCAGCATTTT
CDR3: CASSMGTGGIGNQPQHF

V: TRBV11-2
size: once
D: -
J: TRBJ2-4
DNA: TGTGCCAGCAGCCTTAGGGGGGAGTCCATCTACATTCAGTACTTC
CDR3: CASSLRGESIYIQYF

V: TRBV19
size: -
D: -
J: TRBJ1-1
DNA: TGTGCCAGTAGTATGCGTCAGGAACGGAACACTGAAGCTTTCTTT
CDR3: CASSMRQERNTEAFF

V: TRBV6-5
size: few
D: -
J: TRBJ2-7
DNA: TGTGCCAGCAGCAGGGGAGGTATCGAGCAGTACTTC
CDR3: CASSRGGIEQYF

V: TRBV18
size: -
D: -
J: TRBJ2-7
DNA: TGTGCCAGCTCACCAGGGTCCCTCTACGAGCAGTACTTC
CDR3: CASSPGSLYEQYF

V: TRBV7-2
size: -
D: -
J: TRBJ1-2
DNA: TGTGCCAGCAGCCTCTCACAGGGTGGTAGGCATGGCTACACCTTC
CDR3: CASSLSQGGRHGYTF

V: TRBV21-1
size: few
D: -
J: TRBJ1-5
DNA: TGTGCCAGCACCCGGACAGGGAATCAGCCCCAGCATTTT
CDR3: CASTRTGNQPQHF

V: TRBV6-5
size: -
D: -
J: TRBJ1-1
DNA: TGTGCCAGCAGTTACTCCAAGAACACTGAAGCTTTCTTT
CDR3: CASSYSKNTEAFF

V: TRBV6-1
size: -
D: -
J: TRBJ1-1
DNA: TGTGCCAGCAGTGACAGCCCGGGAGGTGACACTGAAGCTTTCTTT
CDR3: CASSDSPGGDTEAFF

V: TRBV2
size: once
D: -
J: TRBJ2-5
DNA: TGTGCCAGCAGGGGGGTGGCGGGGAGCCAAGAGACCCAGTACTTC
CDR3: CASRGVAGSQETQYF

V: TRBV18
size: -
D: -
J: TRBJ1-3
DNA: TGTGCCAGCTCACCAATCACGAGGGATGGAAACACCATATATTTT
CDR3: CASSPITRDGNTIYF

V: TRBV19
size: few
D: -
J: TRBJ1-2
DNA: TGTGCCAGTATTCCGGACGGGGAATACTATGGCTACACCTTC
CDR3: CASIPDGEYYGYTF

V: TRBV19
size: -
D: -
J: TRBJ2-6
DNA: TGTGCCAGTAGCCGACAATCCCGGACAAGATACTCTGGGGCCAACGTCCTGACTTTC
CDR3: CASSRQSRTRYSGANVLTF

V: TRBV2
size: -
D: TRBD1
J: TRBJ1-3
DNA: TGTGCCAGCAGCGGGACAGCTGGAAACACCATATATTTT
CDR3: CASSGTAGNTIYF